This T cell receptor (beta chain) stems from a study of shared clonotypes between healthy human individuals. About the study: For every donor, three CD4 naive, three CD4 memory, two CD8 naive and one CD8 memory plates were used.

Germline loops: CDR1 SEHNR, CDR2 FQNEAQ (reference sequence). Trimming removed 3 bases at V and 0 bases at J, with 15 bases between. There are 17 residues in the CDR3. Measured with immunoSEQ multiplex PCR; TCRdb has only the in-frame clones, and not every one. The sample carries roughly 520,000 clones, 95% to 97% recorded once. This receptor was identified in a woman aged 25-40 years in good health. Sequencing was performed on naive CD4+ T cells sorted from blood. Described subset: CD45RA+ positively selected. The rearrangement uses TRBV7-9 and TRBJ1-3; D is ambiguous. CDR3: CASSFWRTDGSGNTIYF. CDR3 DNA: TGTGCCAGCAGCTTTTGGAGGACGGATGGCTCTGGAAACACCATATATTTT.